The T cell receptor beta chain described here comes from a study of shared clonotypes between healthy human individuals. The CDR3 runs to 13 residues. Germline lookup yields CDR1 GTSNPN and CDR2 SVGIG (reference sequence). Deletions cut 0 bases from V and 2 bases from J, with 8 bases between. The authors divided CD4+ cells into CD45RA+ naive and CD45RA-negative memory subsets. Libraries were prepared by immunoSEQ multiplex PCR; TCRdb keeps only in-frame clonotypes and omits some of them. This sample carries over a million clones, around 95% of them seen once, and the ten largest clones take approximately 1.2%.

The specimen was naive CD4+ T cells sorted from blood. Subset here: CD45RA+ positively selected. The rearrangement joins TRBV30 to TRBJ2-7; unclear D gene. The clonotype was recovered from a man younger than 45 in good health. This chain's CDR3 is CAWSVIRTYEQYF. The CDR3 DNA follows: TGTGCCTGGAGTGTCATCAGGACCTACGAGCAGTACTTC.